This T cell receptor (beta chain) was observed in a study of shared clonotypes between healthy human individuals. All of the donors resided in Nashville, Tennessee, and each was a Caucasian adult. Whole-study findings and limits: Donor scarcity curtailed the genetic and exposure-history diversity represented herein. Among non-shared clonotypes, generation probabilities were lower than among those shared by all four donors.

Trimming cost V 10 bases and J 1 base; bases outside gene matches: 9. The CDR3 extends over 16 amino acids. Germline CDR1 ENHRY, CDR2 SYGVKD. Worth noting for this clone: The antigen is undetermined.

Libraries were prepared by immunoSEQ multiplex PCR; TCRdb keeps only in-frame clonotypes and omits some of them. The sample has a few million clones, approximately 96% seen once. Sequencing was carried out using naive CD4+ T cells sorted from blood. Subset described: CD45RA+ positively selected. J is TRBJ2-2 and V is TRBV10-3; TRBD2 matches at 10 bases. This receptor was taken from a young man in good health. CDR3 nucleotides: TGTGCCACAGGGGCTCGGACTAGCGGGAACACCGGGGAGCTGTTTTTT. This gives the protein CATGARTSGNTGELFF.